This T cell receptor beta chain was identified during a study of blood T cell repertoires in COVID-19 (dated by TCRdb to the early 2020s). Describing the broader study: Samples covering the acute and convalescent phases of COVID-19 were provided by collaborators in the United States, Italy and Spain. The repertoires were released in a freely available public database intended as a resource for research on the immune response to SARS-CoV-2. Deeply sampled blood TCRbeta repertoires from subjects exposed to, actively infected with, or recovered from COVID-19 were included in the dataset. The samples were drawn from the first 160 participants of the ongoing ImmuneRACE study and from 950 to 1,500 subjects provided by 6 global collaborators. Where available, HLA class I and class II types were obtained from metadata supplied by the sample provider rather than from assay-based typing. The prospective study material was composed of cDNA or gDNA derived from T cells, B-cell-depleted T cells, or PBMCs. A de-identified subject ID, COVID-19 status, age in years and sex were almost always included in the sample metadata. The paper's findings and limits, for the study overall: Clinical and demographic metadata were provided uncurated, with the amount varying by source and participant.

The collaborating institutions used their own protocols to collect whole blood in K2EDTA tubes. For TCRbeta analysis, collaborator samples were shipped as frozen whole blood, as isolated PBMCs, or as DNA extracted from either sample type. TCRbeta CDR3 regions were amplified from genomic DNA by means of the immunoSEQ Assay, a bias-controlled multiplex PCR. Turning to the authors' computational methods: The number of nucleated cells in each sample was estimated by amplification of reference gene primers within the assay. Sequence reads were collapsed and filtered to measure the absolute abundance of every unique TCRbeta CDR3 rearrangement. For each sample, productive Simpson clonality was calculated by taking the square root of Simpson's diversity index across productive rearrangements. Drawn from immuneACCESS, this table holds only the in-frame rearrangements with V and J called that TCRdb kept. Clones are partly lost; checked studies trace under half to an unresolved V gene and leave the rest unexplained. That table supplies the V and J calls and clone size; D and trimming were determined from the DNA. Recorded for this sample are around 130,000 clones; approximately 85% of them occurred a single time. Clones ranked in the top ten supply around 3.2% of the sample.

The cysteine opens and the phenylalanine closes a CDR3 of 15 amino acids. The retained sequence is limited to the CDR3, 45 bases, with the frame set at the first base. Cut back by 3 bases and 3 bases, the V and J ends lie 11 bases apart. From a lookup of the germline V gene, CDR1 and CDR2 are ENHRY and SYGVKD. To note about this clone: It lacks a known antigen. No per-base quality is available; no much larger clone lies one base away.

Recombination linked TRBV10-3 to TRBJ2-2, with TRBD1 perhaps the D gene, on 6 matching bases. The sample taken for sequencing was peripheral blood. The source is a man in his fifties with acute or convalescent COVID-19. The CDR3 has the sequence CAISDRNRDTGELFF. In nucleotide form, the sequence is TGTGCCATCAGTGACCGGAACAGGGACACCGGGGAGCTGTTTTTT.